Sequencing of this T cell receptor (beta chain) was carried out in a study of response to subunit inactivated influenza vaccine. TCRdb fed the RT-PCR reads into MiXCR, producing one record per CDR3 protein. This sample carries 500,000 to 600,000 distinct CDR3 sequences, 10% to 15% of them seen once, and the ten largest clones take around 13%. On this clonotype itself: Its target is not known.

Study results and limitations: Authors suggested that a seasonal influenza vaccination recruits few new T cells each time.

This receptor was taken from a man aged 50-60 years who received an inactivated influenza vaccine. This specimen consisted of PBMCs from blood, obtained roughly 6 weeks after vaccination.

The CDR3 sequence is CASSQGQGSGDEQYF. Written as DNA, the CDR3 is TGTGCCAGCAGCCAAGGACAGGGATCTGGGGACGAGCAGTACTTC. The V and J genes are TRBV4-2 and TRBJ2-7, with 7 positions matching TRBD1. Trimming removed 1 base from V and 5 bases from J; junction bases left unmatched: 8. This CDR3 region has 15 residues. Germline V lookup: CDR1 LGHNA, CDR2 YNFKEQ.